Included here is one T cell receptor (beta chain) sequence, with context. As originally analysed: Reference gene primer amplification in the assay estimated nucleated cell counts. TCRdb's table, derived via immunoSEQ multiplex PCR, lists solely in-frame clones and lacks some. V and J calls and clone size are those listed in that table; D and trimming were worked out from the DNA. Found here are 35,000 to 45,000 clones, roughly 87% of them singletons; the top ten hold 20%. The data originate from a study of blood T cell repertoires in COVID-19. Background on the study: The samples span acute and convalescent COVID-19 from the United States, Italy and Spain. Sample material is recorded as cDNA or gDNA derived from T cells, B-cell-depleted T cells, or PBMCs.

V was clipped by 6 bases and J by 3 bases; unmatched bases: 4. The germline V gene has CDR1 MNHEY and CDR2 SVGAGI. The CDR3 is made up of 13 amino acids. The TCR comes from a man between 60 and 75 years old with acute or convalescent COVID-19. The chain joins TRBV6-5 to TRBJ2-5; the match to TRBD1 covers 7 bases. The sample comprised peripheral blood. CDR3 in DNA: TGTGCCAGCAGGCCGGGACAGAAAGAGACCCAGTACTTC. It specifies CASRPGQKETQYF.